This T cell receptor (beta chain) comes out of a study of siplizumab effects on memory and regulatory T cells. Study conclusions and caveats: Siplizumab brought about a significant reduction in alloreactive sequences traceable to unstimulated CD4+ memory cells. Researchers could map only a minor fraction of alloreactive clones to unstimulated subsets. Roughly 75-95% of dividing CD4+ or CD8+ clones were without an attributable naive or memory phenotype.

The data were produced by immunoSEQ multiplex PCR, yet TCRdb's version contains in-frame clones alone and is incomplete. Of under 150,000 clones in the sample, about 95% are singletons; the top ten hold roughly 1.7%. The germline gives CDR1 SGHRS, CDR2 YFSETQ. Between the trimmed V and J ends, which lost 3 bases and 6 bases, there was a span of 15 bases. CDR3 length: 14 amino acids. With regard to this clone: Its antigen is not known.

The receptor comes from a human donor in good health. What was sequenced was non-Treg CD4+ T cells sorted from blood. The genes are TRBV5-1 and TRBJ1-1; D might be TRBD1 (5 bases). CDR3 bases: TGCGCCAGCAGCTCTCAAAGCAGGGCTCCTGAAGCTTTCTTT. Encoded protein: CASSSQSRAPEAFF.